What follows are 29 T cell receptor beta chains derived from one specimen sequenced in a study of T cells after yellow fever vaccination (dated by TCRdb to the late 2010s). The library was produced with 5' RACE. The sequencer listed for this sample is Illumina NovaSeq 6000. TCRdb took the public reads, trimmed them with fastp at Q25, ran MiXCR for clone calling and kept in-frame beta chains. Duplicate CDR3 protein sequences are folded into a single record with the most common DNA and genes. The sample table holds 310,000 or so distinct CDR3 sequences, of which more than 3% were seen once. 20% to 25% of the sample rests with the top ten. This specimen's treatment or condition label, interpreted: live attenuated yellow fever vaccine strain. Specimen: PBMCs, collected on the day of the yellow fever booster vaccination. The receptors derive from a man between 18 and 35 years old who received the YFV17D yellow fever vaccine.

This clonotype was detected ten times or more. This sequence joins TRBV6-2 or TRBV6-3 and TRBJ2-3; D may be TRBD2 (6 bases). Germline V gene sequence: CDR1 MNHEY, CDR2 SVGEGT. V lost 6 bases and J lost 2, with 15 bases in between. The CDR3 sequence is 15 residues long. CDR3 protein: CASRPLSGLTDTQYF. The CDR3 DNA is TGTGCCAGCAGGCCGCTTAGCGGCCTCACAGATACGCAGTATTTT.

This clonotype came up many times. This rearrangement joins TRBV7-2 to TRBJ2-3; the D gene is possibly TRBD2 (6 bases). This CDR3 has 13 residues. In germline, CDR1 is SGHTA, CDR2 FQGNSA. V lost 3 bases, J lost 6 bases, and 10 bases lay in between. CDR3 in DNA: TGTGCCAGCAGCTTTGAAACTAGCGATACGCAGTATTTT. Translation: CASSFETSDTQYF. The variable domain in full, with the rest retrieved from reference TRBV7-2 and TRBJ2-3, is GAGVSQSPSNKVTEKGKDVELRCDPISGHTALYWYRQSLGQGLEFLIYFQGNSAPDKSGLPSDRFSAERTGGSVSTLTIQRTQQEDSAVYLCASSFETSDTQYFGPGTRLTVL.

This clonotype was found many times. The chain joins TRBV18 to TRBJ2-1, with D uncertain. Germline loops: CDR1 KGHSH, CDR2 LQKENI. The CDR3 runs to 15 residues. The ends were cut back, 6 bases at V and 1 base at J, with 13 bases in the middle. In nucleotides, the CDR3 is TGTGCCAGCTCTCGAAAAACGGATTCCTACAATGAGCAGTTCTTC. Translating it yields CASSRKTDSYNEQFF.

This clonotype has a count of ten or more. The chain recombines TRBV5-1 with TRBJ2-3; 8 nucleotides line up with TRBD2. After removal of 1 base from V and 6 bases from J, the junction contained 10 bases not matched to a gene. From germline, CDR1 is SGHRS and CDR2 YFSETQ. The CDR3 runs 16 residues. CDR3 protein: CASSLMASGGSDTQYF. For the CDR3, the DNA is TGCGCCAGCAGCTTGATGGCCTCGGGGGGGTCGGATACGCAGTATTTT.

This clonotype was found a few times. The chain couples TRBV2 to TRBJ2-1; TRBD2 matches at 7 bases. J lost 1 base, V lost 7 bases, and 1 base had no gene match. Germline loops: CDR1 SNHLY, CDR2 FYNNEI. This CDR3 has 13 amino acids. The CDR3 here is CASKAGSYNEQFF. DNA of the CDR3: TGTGCCAGCAAAGCGGGGTCCTACAATGAGCAGTTCTTC.

The chain uses TRBV6-2 or TRBV6-3 and TRBJ2-1, with unresolved D. V lost 7 bases and J lost 3, with 16 bases in between. Looked up from germline, CDR1 is MNHEY and CDR2 is SVGEGT. The CDR3 is made up of 15 amino acids. The CDR3 here is CASTLPGHDYNEQFF. CDR3 nucleotides: TGTGCCAGCACCCTCCCTGGCCATGACTACAATGAGCAGTTCTTC.

The rearrangement uses TRBV4-1 and TRBJ1-6; no clear D gene. This CDR3 is 16 amino acids long. Germline V gene data show CDR1 as MGHRA and CDR2 as YSYEKL. The germline V and J ends were trimmed by 1 base and 5 bases, with 12 bases remaining between them. The CDR3 DNA sequence: TGCGCCAGCAGCCAAGTTACAGCTTCAAATAATTCACCCCTCCACTTT. The encoded protein is CASSQVTASNNSPLHF.

The V call is TRBV7-8, the J call TRBJ1-1; D perhaps matches TRBD1 (5 bases). The CDR3 spans 14 residues. Germline loops: CDR1 SGHVS, CDR2 FQNEAQ. V lost 2 bases, J lost 4 bases, and 11 bases lay in between. The CDR3: CASSLLQGFTEAFF. The DNA for the CDR3 is TGTGCCAGCAGCTTACTGCAGGGCTTCACTGAAGCTTTCTTT.

The table lists this clonotype with a few counts. J is TRBJ2-5 and V is TRBV5-4; tentatively, D is TRBD1 (5 bases). Trimming took 2 bases from V and 11 from J, leaving 13 bases between them. The CDR3 spans 12 residues. Per the germline V gene, CDR1 is SGHNT and CDR2 is YYREEE (reference sequence). CDR3 nucleotides: TGTGCCAGCAGCTTTGGGGCCGGTTCTCAGTACTTC. It specifies CASSFGAGSQYF.

This clonotype showed up many times. The chain carries TRBV5-5 and TRBJ2-7; D is uncertain. The CDR3 loop spans 11 amino acids. Germline V gene sequence: CDR1 SGHKS, CDR2 YYEKEE (reference sequence). V lost 6 bases, J lost 3 bases, and 7 bases lay in between. The CDR3 loop reads CASTPSYEQYF. CDR3 bases: TGTGCCAGCACCCCCAGCTACGAGCAGTACTTC.

This clonotype was seen a handful of times. The rearrangement uses TRBV12-3 or TRBV12-4 and TRBJ1-4; 10 bases match TRBD1. J was trimmed by 7 bases and V by 4 bases; bases with no gene match: 6. This CDR3 is 15 amino acids long. The CDR3 coding sequence is TGTGCCAGCAGTTCTCCGGGACAGGGGACTGAAAAACTGTTTTTT. Its protein is CASSSPGQGTEKLFF.

V usage is TRBV4-2 and J usage is TRBJ2-7; possible D gene TRBD1, 6 bases. V lost 0 bases to trimming and J lost 2 bases, with 17 bases between them. In germline, CDR1 is LGHNA, CDR2 YNFKEQ. The CDR3 has 17 residues. In DNA, the CDR3 is TGTGCCAGCAGCCAAGATGAGGCTATGACAGGAACCTACGAGCAGTACTTC. Protein: CASSQDEAMTGTYEQYF.

This clonotype was counted only a few times. The chain uses TRBV12-3 or TRBV12-4 and TRBJ2-7; TRBD2 aligns across 7 bases. The CDR3 is 14 residues long. The J segment lost 4 bases and the V segment lost 6 bases, leaving 9 bases of the junction unmatched. The CDR3 region has the DNA TGTGCCAGCAGACCCACAGCGGGGTGGTACGAGCAGTACTTC. Amino acid sequence: CASRPTAGWYEQYF.

This clonotype has a handful of counts. The rearrangement uses TRBV5-1 and TRBJ2-7; perhaps TRBD1 as D (6 bases). V lost 4 bases and J 3 bases, leaving 11 bases between the germline ends. This CDR3 spans 13 amino acids. Germline lookup yields CDR1 SGHRS and CDR2 YFSETQ. The DNA of the CDR3 is TGCGCCAGCAGCGCCAGGGGTAACTACGAGCAGTACTTC. Translating gives CASSARGNYEQYF.

This clonotype occurred a few times. V and J are TRBV20-1 and TRBJ2-3, with D tentatively TRBD1 or TRBD2 (7 bases each). Trimming pared 4 bases from V and 1 base from J, leaving 15 bases between. The CDR3 spans 15 residues. Germline CDR1 DFQATT, CDR2 SNEGSKA (reference sequence). Here the CDR3 reads CSATSRGGGTDTQYF. The DNA for the CDR3 is TGCAGTGCTACCTCCAGGGGGGGTGGCACAGATACGCAGTATTTT.

The sample holds many counts of this clonotype. The chain combines TRBV28 with TRBJ2-3, with 9 bases lining up with TRBD2. V lost 2 bases and J lost 2; bases outside the gene matches: 5. This CDR3 is built from 16 residues. CDR1 and CDR2 from the germline V gene are MDHEN and SYDVKM. CDR3 sequence: CASSLGASGDTDTQYF. As DNA, the CDR3 is TGTGCCAGCAGTTTAGGGGCTAGCGGGGACACAGATACGCAGTATTTT.

The CDR3, as DNA: TGCAGTGCTAGAGAGGGGGACCGGGGAGGCAGACGGGACCAGTACTTC. Residues: CSAREGDRGGRRDQYF. The rearrangement joins TRBV20-1 to TRBJ2-5; weak D call: TRBD2 (6 bases). The CDR3 is 16 residues long. The V end was cut by 0 bases, the J end by 10 bases, with 24 bases between. Looked up from germline, CDR1 is DFQATT and CDR2 is SNEGSKA (reference sequence).

The sample holds many counts of this clonotype. V is TRBV5-1 and J is TRBJ2-7; 8 nucleotides match TRBD2. The CDR3 is made up of 16 amino acids. The germline gives CDR1 SGHRS, CDR2 YFSETQ. V shed 3 bases, J shed 4 bases, and the junction held 12 bases outside the gene matches. Here the CDR3 reads CASSSSPRGALYEQYF. CDR3 in DNA: TGCGCCAGCAGCTCATCTCCGCGGGGGGCGCTATACGAGCAGTACTTC.

The J gene is TRBJ2-2, the V gene TRBV9, with 9 bases lining up with TRBD2. Germline values: CDR1 SGDLS, CDR2 YYNGEE. This CDR3 region has 17 residues. The ends lost 1 base at V and 1 base at J; junction bases unmatched: 5. The CDR3, as DNA: TGTGCCAGCAGCGTAAATTCACTAGCGGGGAACACCGGGGAGCTGTTTTTT. Residues: CASSVNSLAGNTGELFF.

This clonotype was seen ten or more times. The chain is built from TRBV4-1 and TRBJ2-6; D perhaps matches TRBD1 (6 bases). Germline V lookup: CDR1 MGHRA, CDR2 YSYEKL. V lost 4 bases and J 4 bases, leaving 17 bases between the germline ends. There are 17 residues in the CDR3. The CDR3 reads CASSPGQGRSGANVLTF. CDR3 DNA sequence: TGCGCCAGCAGCCCGGGCCAGGGGAGATCAGGGGCCAACGTCCTGACTTTC.

This clonotype showed up many times. V gene TRBV10-3 combines with J gene TRBJ1-6, with 7 positions matching TRBD1. Losses at the gene ends were 4 bases for V and 9 bases for J; bases not matched to a gene: 9. The germline gives CDR1 ENHRY, CDR2 SYGVKD. This CDR3 is 15 amino acids long. The CDR3 nucleotides read TGTGCCATCAGTGGTGGGTCAGGGGGGGGTTCACCCCTCCACTTT. Amino acid sequence: CAISGGSGGGSPLHF.

This clonotype was seen only a few times. The chain joins TRBV30 to TRBJ2-4; D may be TRBD1 or TRBD2 (5 bases each). The CDR3 has 14 amino acids. Trimming pared 7 bases from V and 3 bases from J, leaving 16 bases between. In germline, CDR1 is GTSNPN, CDR2 SVGIG (reference sequence). CDR3 sequence (DNA): TGTGCCTCCGGGGCATCCGAGGGCAAAAACATTCAGTACTTC. It is translated as CASGASEGKNIQYF.

The chain combines TRBV7-8 with TRBJ2-2; tentative D call: TRBD1 (7 bases). V gave up 5 bases and J gave up 4 bases, with 14 bases separating them. Per germline, CDR1 SGHVS and CDR2 FQNEAQ. This CDR3 region has 15 residues. The CDR3 nucleotides read TGTGCCAGCAGCCTCAACAGGGGAGGCACCGGGGAGCTGTTTTTT. This translates into CASSLNRGGTGELFF.

This clonotype has a count of ten or more. The V and J genes are TRBV20-1 and TRBJ2-1; TRBD2 matches at 12 bases. J lost 10 bases, V lost 7 bases, and 8 bases had no gene match. The CDR3 contains 13 residues. Per germline, CDR1 DFQATT and CDR2 SNEGSKA (reference sequence). CDR3 in DNA: TGCAGTGTCACGACTAGCGGGGGCACCGAGCAGTTCTTC. Its protein is CSVTTSGGTEQFF.

This clonotype was seen ten or more times. The rearrangement links TRBV29-1 to TRBJ1-1, with 8 positions matching TRBD1. Losses at the gene ends were 7 bases for V and 1 base for J; bases not matched to a gene: 11. CDR1 SQVTM and CDR2 ANQGSEA come from the germline V gene. The length of the CDR3 is 15 residues. CDR3 in amino acids: CSADPRQGRNTEAFF. The DNA of the CDR3 is TGCAGCGCCGACCCCCGACAGGGGAGGAACACTGAAGCTTTCTTT. Filled out from reference TRBV29-1 and TRBJ1-1, the complete variable domain reads SAVISQKPSRDICQRGTSLTIQCQVDSQVTMMFWYRQQPGQSLTLIATANQGSEATYESGFVIDKFPISRPNLTFSTLTVSNMSPEDSSIYLCSADPRQGRNTEAFFGQGTRLTVV.

This chain links TRBV7-7 with TRBJ2-2, with TRBD1 as a possible D gene (5 bases). From germline, CDR1 is SSHAT and CDR2 FNYEAQ (reference sequence). Trimming took off 5 bases at V and 3 bases at J, with 16 bases between the two ends. CDR3 length: 16 residues. This CDR3 reads CASSRQYGFDTGELFF. CDR3 nucleotide sequence: TGTGCCAGCAGCCGACAGTACGGGTTCGACACCGGGGAGCTGTTTTTT.

The V gene is TRBV7-9, the J gene TRBJ2-5, with D possibly matching TRBD1 (6 bases). The CDR3 sequence is 14 residues long. Germline V gives CDR1 SEHNR, CDR2 FQNEAQ (reference sequence). Trimming removed 5 bases at V and 2 bases at J, with 12 bases between. CDR3 nucleotide sequence: TGTGCCAGCAGCCCCATGACAGGTCAAGAGACCCAGTACTTC. Translation gives CASSPMTGQETQYF.

V is TRBV4-1 and J is TRBJ2-3, with 9 positions matching TRBD2. The CDR3 runs to 14 residues. V gave up 4 bases and J gave up 6 bases; unmatched junction bases: 5. Germline assignment: CDR1 MGHRA and CDR2 YSYEKL. For the CDR3, the DNA is TGCGCCAGCAGCCTAGCGGGGGCCGACGATACGCAGTATTTT. This encodes CASSLAGADDTQYF.

This clonotype was detected many times. V and J are TRBV12-3 or TRBV12-4 and TRBJ2-5, with 8 positions matching TRBD2. The V segment lost 1 base and the J segment 3 bases; nucleotides outside the gene matches: 7. The CDR3 loop spans 16 amino acids. CDR3 sequence reads: CASSLDEGAGEETQYF. The CDR3 DNA is TGTGCCAGCAGTTTAGACGAAGGAGCGGGGGAAGAGACCCAGTACTTC.